This T cell receptor beta chain was recovered during a study of T cell responses to AZD1222 COVID-19 vaccine. Generated by immunoSEQ multiplex PCR, the TCRdb table keeps only in-frame clones and is missing some. The profile shows around 170,000 clones, roughly 91% of them singletons. Trimming took 3 bases from V and 4 from J, leaving 12 bases between them. Per germline, CDR1 MNHEY and CDR2 SMNVEV (reference sequence). The CDR3 has 14 amino acids. This clone was detected many times. Different DNA sequences within this sample yield the same CDR3. V usage is TRBV27 and J usage is TRBJ1-1; D call uncertain. The sample here was peripheral blood, taken on day 0 of AZD1222 vaccination. The TCR comes from an adult in good health. The CDR3, as DNA: TGTGCCAGCAGTTTGTCGGGCGGGCTCACTGAAGCTTTCTTT. Protein sequence: CASSLSGGLTEAFF.